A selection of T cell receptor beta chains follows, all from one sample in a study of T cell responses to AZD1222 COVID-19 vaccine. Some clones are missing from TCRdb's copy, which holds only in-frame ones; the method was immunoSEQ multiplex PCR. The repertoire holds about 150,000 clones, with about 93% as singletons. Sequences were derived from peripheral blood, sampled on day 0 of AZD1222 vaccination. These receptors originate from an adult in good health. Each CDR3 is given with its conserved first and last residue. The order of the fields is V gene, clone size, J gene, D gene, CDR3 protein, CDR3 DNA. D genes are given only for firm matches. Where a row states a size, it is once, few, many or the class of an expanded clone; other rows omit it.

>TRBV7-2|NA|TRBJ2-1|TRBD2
CASSFSGSAPSSYNEQFF
TGTGCCAGCAGCTTTAGCGGGAGTGCCCCGAGCTCCTACAATGAGCAGTTCTTC
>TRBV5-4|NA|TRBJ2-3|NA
CASSPWTSSGITDTQYF
TGTGCCAGCAGCCCCTGGACCTCCAGCGGTATCACAGATACGCAGTATTTT
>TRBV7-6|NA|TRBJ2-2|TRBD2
CASSLHWGGSKDTGELFF
TGTGCCAGCAGCCTCCACTGGGGGGGGAGTAAAGACACCGGGGAGCTGTTTTTT
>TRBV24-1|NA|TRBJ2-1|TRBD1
CATSDPPRTGNDNEQFF
TGTGCCACCAGTGATCCACCCCGGACAGGGAACGACAATGAGCAGTTCTTC
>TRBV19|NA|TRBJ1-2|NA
CASSAGPHYGYTF
TGTGCCAGTAGCGCCGGGCCCCACTATGGCTACACCTTC
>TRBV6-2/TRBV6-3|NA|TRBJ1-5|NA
CASSYSRAADQPQHF
TGTGCCAGCAGTTACTCGAGGGCGGCCGACCAGCCCCAGCATTTT
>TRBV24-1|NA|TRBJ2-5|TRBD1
CATSEDRVQETQYF
TGTGCCACCAGTGAGGACAGGGTTCAAGAGACCCAGTACTTC
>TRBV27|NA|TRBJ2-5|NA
CASSSPLQLTQETQYF
TGTGCCAGCAGTTCCCCCTTACAGCTTACACAAGAGACCCAGTACTTC
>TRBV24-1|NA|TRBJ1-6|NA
CATSFPTIGPNNSPLHF
TGTGCCACCAGTTTCCCAACCATCGGGCCGAATAATTCACCCCTCCACTTT
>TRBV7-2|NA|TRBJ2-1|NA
CASSKGGSYNEQFF
TGTGCCAGCAGCAAAGGGGGCTCCTACAATGAGCAGTTCTTC
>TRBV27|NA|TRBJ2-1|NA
CASNRQWLVGNEQFF
TGTGCCAGCAATCGACAGTGGCTGGTAGGCAATGAGCAGTTCTTC
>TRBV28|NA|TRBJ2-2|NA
CASSFGEGTGELFF
TGTGCCAGCAGTTTCGGGGAAGGGACCGGGGAGCTGTTTTTT
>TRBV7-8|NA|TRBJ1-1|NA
CASTLGGGVDTEAFF
TGTGCCAGCACCCTAGGAGGGGGGGTTGACACTGAAGCTTTCTTT
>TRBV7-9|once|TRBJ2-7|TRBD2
CASSLGGGSNEQYF
TGTGCCAGCAGCTTAGGCGGGGGGAGTAACGAGCAGTACTTC
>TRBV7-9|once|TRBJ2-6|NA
CASSSRILGANVLTF
TGTGCCAGCAGCTCTAGGATCCTGGGGGCCAACGTCCTGACTTTC
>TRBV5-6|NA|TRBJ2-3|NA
CASSFGGADTQYF
TGTGCCAGCAGCTTTGGGGGCGCAGATACGCAGTATTTT
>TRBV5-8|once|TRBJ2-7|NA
CASSPRSYEQYF
TGTGCCAGCAGCCCGAGATCCTACGAGCAGTACTTC
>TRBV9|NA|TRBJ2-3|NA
CASSGGGTGPTDTQYF
TGTGCCAGCAGCGGAGGAGGAACGGGCCCCACAGATACGCAGTATTTT
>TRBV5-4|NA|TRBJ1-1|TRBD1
CASSQGHTEAFF
TGTGCCAGCTCACAGGGGCACACTGAAGCTTTCTTT
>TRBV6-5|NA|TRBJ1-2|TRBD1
CASSGTTGANYGYTF
TGTGCCAGCAGCGGAACTACAGGGGCTAACTATGGCTACACCTTC
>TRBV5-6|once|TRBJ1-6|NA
CASSLVLGTNSPLHF
TGTGCCAGCAGCTTGGTGTTAGGAACCAATTCACCCCTCCACTTT
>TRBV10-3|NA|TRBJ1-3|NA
CAISDEVNSGNTIYF
TGTGCCATCAGTGACGAGGTAAACTCTGGAAACACCATATATTTT
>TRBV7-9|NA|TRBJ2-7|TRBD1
CASSMGTGAGSYEQYF
TGTGCCAGCAGCATGGGGACAGGGGCCGGATCGTACGAGCAGTACTTC
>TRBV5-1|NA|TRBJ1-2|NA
CASSLVLASGYTF
TGCGCCAGCAGCTTGGTGCTGGCCAGCGGCTACACCTTC